The 10 T cell receptor beta chains below all came from one sample that was sequenced in a study of blood T cell repertoires in COVID-19. Measured with immunoSEQ multiplex PCR; TCRdb has only the in-frame clones, and not every one. The sample lists approximately 330,000 clones, about 90% occurring once. Sequencing was performed on peripheral blood. The receptors originated from a woman between 40 and 55 years old with COVID-19, enrolled during active disease.

This rearrangement joins TRBV5-1 to TRBJ1-6, with TRBD1 as a possible D gene (6 bases). Trimming removed 3 bases at V and 11 bases at J, with 9 bases between. There are 12 residues in the CDR3. Germline V gene lookup returns CDR1 SGHRS and CDR2 YFSETQ. The DNA for the CDR3 is TGCGCCAGCAGCTCGGACAGTCCACCCCTCCACTTT. This codes for CASSSDSPPLHF.

V and J are TRBV6-1 and TRBJ2-7; D is perhaps TRBD1 (6 bases). CDR3 length: 15 residues. With 3 bases removed from V and 0 bases from J, the gap between germline ends came to 12 bases. Germline CDR1 reads MNHNS; CDR2 reads SASEGT. The CDR3 bases are TGTGCCAGCAGTGACCAGACAGGCCGCTCCTACGAGCAGTACTTC. Its translation is CASSDQTGRSYEQYF.

The rearrangement links TRBV2 to TRBJ2-3; D perhaps matches TRBD2 (6 bases). Germline CDR1 is SNHLY and CDR2 is FYNNEI. The CDR3 has 16 amino acids. V dropped 5 bases and J dropped 5 bases, with 20 bases sitting between them. This CDR3 is CASSPHLGGARDTQYF. CDR3 coding DNA: TGTGCCAGCAGTCCCCACCTGGGGGGAGCTCGAGATACGCAGTATTTT.

The rearrangement joins TRBV19 to TRBJ1-1; 9 bases agree with TRBD1. The V gene's germline CDR1 is LNHDA and CDR2 SQIVND (reference sequence). This CDR3 spans 13 amino acids. The junction had 5 bases not matched to a gene; V was cut back by 7 bases and J by 5 bases. CDR3: CASTGTGRTEAFF. CDR3 in DNA: TGTGCCAGTACCGGGACAGGGCGGACTGAAGCTTTCTTT.

On this clone: An end of the junction differs from the germline gene, which may be a read error. The gene calls are TRBV19 and TRBJ1-5; no clear D. This CDR3 contains 15 residues. Germline V gene sequence: CDR1 LNHDA, CDR2 SQIVND (reference sequence). CDR3 in amino acids: CASSVEEGRNQPQHF. CDR3 coding DNA: TGTGCCAGTAGTGTAGAGGAGGGAAGAAATCAGCCCCAGCATTTT.

V and J are TRBV24-1 and TRBJ2-1, with 8 bases matching TRBD1. The germline gives CDR1 KGHDR, CDR2 SFDVKD. This CDR3 region has 15 residues. The J segment lost 8 bases and the V segment lost 5 bases, leaving 10 bases of the junction unmatched. The CDR3 here is CATSARDRLADEQFF. The CDR3 coding sequence is TGTGCCACCAGTGCACGGGACAGGCTCGCGGATGAGCAGTTCTTC.

The rearrangement joins TRBV5-1 to TRBJ1-3; D ambiguous. The CDR3 has 16 amino acids. Trimming cost V 0 bases and J 0 bases, with 10 bases left between them. Germline V gene lookup returns CDR1 SGHRS and CDR2 YFSETQ. The CDR3 coding sequence is TGCGCCAGCAGCTTGGGAGGGCCCTTCTCTGGAAACACCATATATTTT. Its translation is CASSLGGPFSGNTIYF. The full variable domain, in which reference TRBV5-1 and TRBJ1-3 provide the parts outside the CDR3, is KAGVTQTPRYLIKTRGQQVTLSCSPISGHRSVSWYQQTPGQGLQFLFEYFSETQRNKGNFPGRFSGRQFSNSRSEMNVSTLELGDSALYLCASSLGGPFSGNTIYFGEGSWLTVV.

This clone has a single count. The chain recombines TRBV6-2 or TRBV6-3 with TRBJ1-4; D is perhaps TRBD1 (5 bases). CDR1 MNHEY and CDR2 SVGEGT come from the germline V gene. The CDR3 is made up of 16 amino acids. Trimming cost V 0 bases and J 0 bases, with 8 bases left between them. The CDR3 DNA reads as TGTGCCAGCAGTTACTCCCCAGGGACAACTAATGAAAAACTGTTTTTT. Its translation is CASSYSPGTTNEKLFF.

The J gene is TRBJ1-2, the V gene TRBV5-1, with 9 bases that match TRBD1. CDR3 length: 14 amino acids. Germline lookup yields CDR1 SGHRS and CDR2 YFSETQ. V lost 0 bases and J lost 7; bases outside the gene matches: 4. The CDR3 here is CASSLGTGGAGYTF. The CDR3 nucleotides read TGCGCCAGCAGCTTGGGTACAGGGGGCGCTGGCTACACCTTC.

The genes are TRBV6-5 and TRBJ1-2, with D possibly TRBD1 on 5 matching bases. This CDR3 is built from 14 residues. V lost 5 bases and J lost 2, with 12 bases in between. Looked up from germline, CDR1 is MNHEY and CDR2 is SVGAGI. The CDR3 nucleotides are TGTGCCAGCAGTCACGGGGGGGAAAACTATGGCTACACCTTC. Amino acids: CASSHGGENYGYTF.